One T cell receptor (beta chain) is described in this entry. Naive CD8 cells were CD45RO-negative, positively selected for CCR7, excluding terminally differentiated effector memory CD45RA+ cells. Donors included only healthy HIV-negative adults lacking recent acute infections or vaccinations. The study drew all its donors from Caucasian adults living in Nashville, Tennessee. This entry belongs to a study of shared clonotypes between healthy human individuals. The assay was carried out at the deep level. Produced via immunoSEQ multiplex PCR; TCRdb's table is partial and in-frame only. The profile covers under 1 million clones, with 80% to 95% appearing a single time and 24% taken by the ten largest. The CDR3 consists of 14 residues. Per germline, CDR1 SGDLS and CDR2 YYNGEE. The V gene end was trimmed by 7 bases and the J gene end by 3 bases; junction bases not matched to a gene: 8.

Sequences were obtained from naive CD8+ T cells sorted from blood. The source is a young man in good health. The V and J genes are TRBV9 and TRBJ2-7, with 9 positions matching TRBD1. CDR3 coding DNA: TGTGCCAGCGGTACCGGGACAGGGCACTACGAGCAGTACTTC. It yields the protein CASGTGTGHYEQYF.